This T cell receptor beta chain was documented in a study of blood T cells in healthy people across ages. Primers used in a second PCR of roughly 7 to 12 cycles were a sample-barcoded 5' primer and a J-beta primer mix. A 12-random-nucleotide template-switch adaptor tagged each cDNA molecule. TCRdb re-called the 5' RACE reads with MiXCR, one entry per CDR3 protein. The table lists about 1 million distinct CDR3 sequences, over 35% of them singletons. The sample was blood. The clonotype originates from a woman aged 55-75 years in good health.

CDR3 coding DNA: TGTGCCAGCAGTGAAGAAGGGGGGGGCGATGAGCAGTTCTTC. Translated: CASSEEGGGDEQFF. The V and J genes are TRBV6-1 and TRBJ2-1, with D maybe TRBD2 (7 bases). Germline V gives CDR1 MNHNS, CDR2 SASEGT. Trimming removed 1 base at V and 8 bases at J, with 12 bases between. This CDR3 is 14 amino acids long.